What follows describes a single T cell receptor beta chain. This CDR3 comprises 14 residues. From germline, CDR1 is MNHNY and CDR2 SVGAGI (reference sequence). The ends were cut back, 2 bases at V and 8 bases at J, with 12 bases in the middle. Generated by immunoSEQ multiplex PCR, the TCRdb table keeps only in-frame clones and is missing some. The sample consists of around 15,000 clones, roughly 92% of them appearing once. The data were taken from a study of OX40 agonist ivuxolimab in advanced cancers. The source of this sequence is an adult with an advanced solid tumor such as melanoma, head and neck, liver or kidney cancer. Source: CD4+ or CD8+ T cells sorted from blood, taken in a trial of the OX40 agonist ivuxolimab. The rearrangement uses TRBV6-6 and TRBJ2-2; D is uncertain. Here the CDR3 DNA reads TGTGCCAGCAGTTACCAGGTCTTTTCAGGGGAGCTGTTTTTT. Its protein is CASSYQVFSGELFF.